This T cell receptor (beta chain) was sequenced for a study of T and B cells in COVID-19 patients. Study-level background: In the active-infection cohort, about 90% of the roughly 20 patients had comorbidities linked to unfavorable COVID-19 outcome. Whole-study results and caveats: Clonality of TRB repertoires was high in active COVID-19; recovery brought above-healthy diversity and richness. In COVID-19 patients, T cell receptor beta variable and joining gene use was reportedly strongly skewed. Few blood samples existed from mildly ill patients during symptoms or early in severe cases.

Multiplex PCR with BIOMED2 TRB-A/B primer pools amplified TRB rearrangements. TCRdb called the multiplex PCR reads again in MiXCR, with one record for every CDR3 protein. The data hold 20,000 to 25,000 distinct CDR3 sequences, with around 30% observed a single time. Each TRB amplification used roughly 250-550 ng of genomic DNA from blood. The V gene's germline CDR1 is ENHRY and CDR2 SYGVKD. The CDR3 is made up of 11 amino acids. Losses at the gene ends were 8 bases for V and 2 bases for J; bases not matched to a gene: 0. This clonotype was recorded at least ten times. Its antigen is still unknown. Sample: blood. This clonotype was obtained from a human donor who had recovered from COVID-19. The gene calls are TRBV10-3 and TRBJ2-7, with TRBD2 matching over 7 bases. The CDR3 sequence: CAIREAYEQYF. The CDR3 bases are TGTGCCATCCGGGAGGCCTACGAGCAGTACTTC.